The T cell receptor beta chain under discussion was sequenced for a study of cytomegalovirus exposure and HLA in healthy donors. Primers: 60 Vbeta forward and 13 Jbeta reverse. Profiled with immunoSEQ multiplex PCR; TCRdb holds only in-frame clones, not every one. Among under 150,000 clones, around three quarters were seen once, and the ten largest hold over 6.5%. Trimming removed 8 bases from V and 2 bases from J, with 15 bases in between. Germline CDR1 reads MNHEY; CDR2 reads SVGAGI. The CDR3 extends over 14 amino acids. Study-wide results and limits: The authors judged a highly shared variant cluster likely a sequencing artifact.

This clone was counted only a few times. Its antigen is undetermined. Sequenced: PBMCs. This sequence originates from a middle-aged man in good health and CMV-seropositive. This chain joins TRBV6-5 and TRBJ1-1, with D possibly matching TRBD1 (5 bases). The CDR3 reads CASRGGADNTEAFF. CDR3 sequence (DNA): TGTGCCAGCCGGGGCGGGGCAGACAACACTGAAGCTTTCTTT.